The present T cell receptor (beta chain) was sequenced within a study of chemoradiotherapy in HPV16-positive cancers. Profiling relied on immunoSEQ multiplex PCR, and the TCRdb table lists in-frame clones only, not all of them. The sample holds about 33,000 clones, 85% to 90% seen once. The ends lost 4 bases at V and 6 bases at J; junction bases unmatched: 6. There are 14 residues in the CDR3. Germline V gene sequence: CDR1 SGDLS, CDR2 YYNGEE. This chain uses TRBV9 with TRBJ2-2, with TRBD1 identical over 7 bases. The clonotype comes from a human donor with HPV-associated anogenital cancer. Specimen: blood, collected from a patient who underwent chemoradiotherapy. CDR3 in DNA: TGTGCCAGCAGCACACTCACAGGGGCCGGGGAGCTGTTTTTT. Translation: CASSTLTGAGELFF.